The TCR beta chain under discussion was sequenced for a study of regulatory T cells in long-lasting Graves disease. Time point indicated: persistent/refractory GD, antithyroid drugs over 5 years with positive TRAb. Preparation of the TCR library used RNA extracted from PBMCs. Graves' disease diagnosis followed American Thyroid Association guidelines. Investigators prepared the TCR beta libraries by applying iRepertoire HTBI primers and Arm-PCR of CDR3 regions. The authors' processing: Across the samples, identification revealed approximately 66 TRBV and around 14 TRBJ segments. In TCRdb, the multiplex PCR reads were re-called with MiXCR into one record per CDR3 protein. The V and J calls were determined by TCRdb, not by the authors. In the table there are hundreds of thousands of distinct CDR3 sequences, about 22% of which are singletons. Study findings and constraints: Relative to newly diagnosed Graves' patients, persistent ones had lower TCR diversity. Persistent disease was characterized by preferential usage of TRBV28, TRBJ1-2 and TRBJ2-5.

A note on this clonotype: Antigen unknown.

CDR1 and CDR2 (germline): SGHTA, FQGTGA. V lost 8 bases and J lost 4; bases outside the gene matches: 7. The CDR3 loop spans 16 amino acids. The V gene is TRBV7-3, the J gene TRBJ2-2, with 13 bases that match TRBD2. The sequence derives from a female donor with Graves disease. The sample here was peripheral blood mononuclear cells (PBMCs), taken when the disease was refractory, from a patient treated with antithyroid drugs. The CDR3 loop is CASGQGLAGLTGELFF. In DNA form, the CDR3 reads TGTGCCAGCGGCCAGGGACTAGCGGGACTCACCGGGGAGCTGTTTTTT.